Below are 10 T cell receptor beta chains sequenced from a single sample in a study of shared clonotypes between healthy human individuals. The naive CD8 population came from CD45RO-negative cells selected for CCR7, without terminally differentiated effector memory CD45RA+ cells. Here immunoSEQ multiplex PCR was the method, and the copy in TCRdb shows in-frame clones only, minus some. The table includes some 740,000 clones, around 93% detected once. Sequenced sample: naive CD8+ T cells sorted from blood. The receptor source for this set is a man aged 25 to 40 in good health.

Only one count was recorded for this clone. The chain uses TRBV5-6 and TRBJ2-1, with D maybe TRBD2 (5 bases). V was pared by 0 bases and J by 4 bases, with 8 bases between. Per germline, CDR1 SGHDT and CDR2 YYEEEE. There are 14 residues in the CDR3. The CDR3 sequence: CASSLGGFYNEQFF. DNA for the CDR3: TGTGCCAGCAGCTTGGGAGGGTTTTACAATGAGCAGTTCTTC.

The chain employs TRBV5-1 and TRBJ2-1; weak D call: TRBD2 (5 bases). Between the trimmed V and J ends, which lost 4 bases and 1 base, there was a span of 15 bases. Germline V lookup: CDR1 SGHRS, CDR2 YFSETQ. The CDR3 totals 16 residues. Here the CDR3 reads CASSHTPLASYNEQFF. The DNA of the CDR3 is TGCGCCAGCAGCCACACACCGTTAGCGTCCTACAATGAGCAGTTCTTC.

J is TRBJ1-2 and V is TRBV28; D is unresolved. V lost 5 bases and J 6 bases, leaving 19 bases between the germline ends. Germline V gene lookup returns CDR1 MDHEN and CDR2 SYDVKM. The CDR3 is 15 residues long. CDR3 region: CASSNHRERKDGYTF. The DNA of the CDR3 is TGTGCCAGCAGTAACCACCGGGAACGGAAGGATGGCTACACCTTC.

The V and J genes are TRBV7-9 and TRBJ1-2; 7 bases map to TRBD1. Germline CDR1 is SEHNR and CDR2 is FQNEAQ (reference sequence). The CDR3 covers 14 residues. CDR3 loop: CAGTVQRVRYGYTF. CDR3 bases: TGTGCAGGGACAGTGCAACGGGTGAGGTATGGCTACACCTTC.

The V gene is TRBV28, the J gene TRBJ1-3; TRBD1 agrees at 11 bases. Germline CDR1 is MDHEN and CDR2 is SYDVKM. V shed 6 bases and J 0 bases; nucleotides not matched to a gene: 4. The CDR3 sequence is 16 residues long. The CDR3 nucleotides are TGTGCCAGCAGGGGACAGGGGGTCATCTCTGGAAACACCATATATTTT. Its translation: CASRGQGVISGNTIYF.

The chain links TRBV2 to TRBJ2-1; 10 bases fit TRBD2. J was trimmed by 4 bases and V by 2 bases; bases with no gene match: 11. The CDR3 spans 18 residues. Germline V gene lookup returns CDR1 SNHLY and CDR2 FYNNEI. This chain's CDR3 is CASSEYPPSGSSYNEQFF. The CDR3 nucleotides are TGTGCCAGCAGTGAATACCCCCCTAGCGGGAGTTCATACAATGAGCAGTTCTTC.

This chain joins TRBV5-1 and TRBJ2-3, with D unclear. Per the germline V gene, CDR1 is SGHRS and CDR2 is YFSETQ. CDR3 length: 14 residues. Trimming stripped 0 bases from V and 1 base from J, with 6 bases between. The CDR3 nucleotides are TGCGCCAGCAGCTTGGTGGTCGGCACAGATACGCAGTATTTT. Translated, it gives CASSLVVGTDTQYF.

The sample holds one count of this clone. The CDR3 spells CASSDPQGLADGYTF. The CDR3 DNA sequence: TGTGCCAGCAGTGACCCACAGGGGCTGGCTGATGGCTACACCTTC. The chain combines TRBV2 with TRBJ1-2; 7 bases agree with TRBD1. The V segment lost 3 bases and the J segment 6 bases; nucleotides outside the gene matches: 10. The CDR3 consists of 15 residues. Germline V lookup: CDR1 SNHLY, CDR2 FYNNEI.

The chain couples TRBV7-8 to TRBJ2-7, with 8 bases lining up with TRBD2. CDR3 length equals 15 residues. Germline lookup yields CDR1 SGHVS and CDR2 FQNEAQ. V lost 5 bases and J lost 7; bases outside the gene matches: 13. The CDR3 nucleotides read TGTGCCAGCAGCACTAATAGCGGGACCCCTTTAGAGCAGTACTTC. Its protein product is CASSTNSGTPLEQYF.

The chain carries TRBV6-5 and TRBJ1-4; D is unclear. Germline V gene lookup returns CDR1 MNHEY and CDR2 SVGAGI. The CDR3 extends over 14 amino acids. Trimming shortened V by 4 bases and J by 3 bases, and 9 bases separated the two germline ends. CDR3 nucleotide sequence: TGTGCCAGCAGTTCGACTTACCCTAATGAAAAACTGTTTTTT. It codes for CASSSTYPNEKLFF.